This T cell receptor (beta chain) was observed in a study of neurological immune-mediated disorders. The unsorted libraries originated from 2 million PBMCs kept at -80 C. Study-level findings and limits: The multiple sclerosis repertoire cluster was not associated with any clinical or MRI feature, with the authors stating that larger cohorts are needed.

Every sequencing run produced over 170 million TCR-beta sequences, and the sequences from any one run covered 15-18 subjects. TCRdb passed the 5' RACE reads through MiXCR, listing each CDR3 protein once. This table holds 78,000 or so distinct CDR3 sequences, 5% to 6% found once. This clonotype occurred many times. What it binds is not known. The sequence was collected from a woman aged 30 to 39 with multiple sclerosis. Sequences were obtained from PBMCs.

The CDR3 DNA follows: TGTGCCAGCAGCCAAGTAGCGAGTTCCTACGAGCAGTACTTC. Amino acids: CASSQVASSYEQYF. The rearrangement uses TRBV3-1 and TRBJ2-7; maybe TRBD2 (5 bases). Germline CDR1 is LGHDT and CDR2 is YNNKEL (reference sequence). The CDR3 consists of 14 residues. The ends were cut back, 1 base at V and 1 base at J, with 8 bases in the middle.